Each of the 21 T cell receptor beta chains below was sequenced from the same sample in a study of cytomegalovirus exposure and HLA in healthy donors. In the PCR, 60 Vbeta and 13 Jbeta primers were used. The assay was immunoSEQ multiplex PCR, and TCRdb's table has in-frame clones only and misses some. Of about 200,000 clones in the sample, approximately 80% were seen once. Sequencing was carried out using PBMCs. The source is a girl aged 2 to 10 in good health and CMV-seronegative.

The chain has TRBV7-3 and TRBJ2-1, with 9 bases lining up with TRBD2. CDR3 length: 18 residues. After removal of 3 bases from V and 8 bases from J, the junction contained 17 bases not matched to a gene. The germline CDR1 and CDR2 sequences are SGHTA and FQGTGA. DNA of the CDR3: TGTGCCAGCAGCTTCCGGCTAGCGGGGCCCTCAAAAGGTGATGAGCAGTTCTTC. Translated: CASSFRLAGPSKGDEQFF.

The V gene is TRBV6-5, the J gene TRBJ1-3, with D possibly TRBD1 on 5 matching bases. CDR1 and CDR2 from the germline V gene are MNHEY and SVGAGI. The CDR3 length is 14 residues. Trimming removed 5 bases from V and 0 bases from J, with 8 bases in between. Written as DNA, the CDR3 is TGTGCCAGCAGTCCGCAGGGCTCTGGAAACACCATATATTTT. Its protein product is CASSPQGSGNTIYF.

The chain recombines TRBV19 with TRBJ2-1, with 15 bases fitting TRBD2. Looked up from germline, CDR1 is LNHDA and CDR2 is SQIVND (reference sequence). This CDR3 spans 17 amino acids. With 6 bases clipped from V and 5 bases from J, the junction kept 8 bases outside the gene matches. CDR3 protein: CASSGLAGGLPDNEQFF. The CDR3 bases are TGTGCCAGTAGCGGACTAGCGGGGGGGCTTCCGGACAATGAGCAGTTCTTC.

V is TRBV5-1 and J is TRBJ2-1; 7 nucleotides match TRBD1. Germline V gene lookup returns CDR1 SGHRS and CDR2 YFSETQ. This CDR3 contains 15 residues. V lost 3 bases and J lost 4; bases outside the gene matches: 7. CDR3 DNA sequence: TGCGCCAGCAGCTCGACCGGGACAGCTTACAATGAGCAGTTCTTC. Its protein is CASSSTGTAYNEQFF.

This chain connects TRBV9 to TRBJ2-3; 7 bases fit TRBD2. Germline V gives CDR1 SGDLS, CDR2 YYNGEE. The CDR3 is 16 amino acids. The J segment lost 0 bases and the V segment lost 2 bases, leaving 6 bases of the junction unmatched. CDR3 nucleotides: TGTGCCAGCAGCGTTTCGGGGGGAATGAGCACAGATACGCAGTATTTT. This translates into CASSVSGGMSTDTQYF.

The V call is TRBV4-1, the J call TRBJ1-5; 7 positions agree with TRBD1. The germline V gene encodes CDR1 MGHRA and CDR2 YSYEKL. The V and J ends lost 3 bases and 6 bases, in that order; junction bases with no gene match: 8. The CDR3 has 15 amino acids. Here the CDR3 reads CASSQSDRAGQPQHF. DNA of the CDR3: TGCGCCAGCAGCCAGTCAGACAGGGCTGGTCAGCCCCAGCATTTT.

The chain recombines TRBV2 with TRBJ2-7, with TRBD1 identical over 8 bases. The CDR3 is 14 residues long. Germline V gene sequence: CDR1 SNHLY, CDR2 FYNNEI. V was clipped by 4 bases and J by 5 bases; unmatched bases: 7. The DNA for the CDR3 is TGTGCCAGCAGTGGGTTACAGGGGGTCCACGAGCAGTACTTC. Protein product: CASSGLQGVHEQYF.

This rearrangement joins TRBV14 to TRBJ1-2; D is ambiguous. The CDR3 covers 13 residues. V was pared by 1 base and J by 4 bases, with 7 bases between. Germline V CDR1 and CDR2: SGHDN, FVKESK. In DNA, the CDR3 is TGTGCCAGCAGCCAAGTACCAGGCTATGGCTACACCTTC. Translation gives CASSQVPGYGYTF.

As DNA, the CDR3 is TGTGCCAGTAGTATAGACAGGGGAGGGAATCAGCCCCAGCATTTT. It is translated as CASSIDRGGNQPQHF. This chain connects TRBV19 to TRBJ1-5; maybe TRBD1 (6 bases). This CDR3 spans 15 amino acids. The V gene's germline CDR1 is LNHDA and CDR2 SQIVND (reference sequence). V was trimmed by 0 bases and J by 4 bases, leaving 10 bases between them.

This clone was counted once. The rearrangement uses TRBV6-6 and TRBJ2-6; weak D call: TRBD2 (6 bases). From germline, CDR1 is MNHNY and CDR2 SVGAGI (reference sequence). V was shortened by 2 bases and J by 6 bases, with 11 bases between the two germline ends. This CDR3 has 15 amino acids. The CDR3 nucleotides read TGTGCCAGCAGTTACCGTGGGGAGGAGGCCAACGTCCTGACTTTC. Translating it yields CASSYRGEEANVLTF.

This chain uses TRBV10-2 with TRBJ1-2; D perhaps matches TRBD1 (6 bases). CDR3 size: 13 residues. Between the trimmed V and J ends, which lost 7 bases and 6 bases, there was a span of 15 bases. CDR1 is WSHSY and CDR2 is SAAADI in the germline V gene. This CDR3 is CASMGQGLDGYTF. Here the CDR3 DNA reads TGCGCCAGCATGGGGCAGGGGTTAGATGGCTACACCTTC.

This clone was seen only a few times. The V gene is TRBV6-1, the J gene TRBJ1-1; possible D gene TRBD1, 6 bases. This CDR3 is built from 14 residues. Germline V gene sequence: CDR1 MNHNS, CDR2 SASEGT. Trimming removed 1 base from V and 5 bases from J, with 11 bases in between. Here the CDR3 DNA reads TGTGCCAGCAGTGAAGGGGCGAGGGGGACTGAAGCTTTCTTT. It translates to CASSEGARGTEAFF.

The V and J genes are TRBV7-9 and TRBJ1-4, with 7 bases aligning to TRBD1. This CDR3 is built from 14 residues. Germline lookup yields CDR1 SEHNR and CDR2 FQNEAQ (reference sequence). Losses at the gene ends were 7 bases for V and 4 bases for J; bases not matched to a gene: 6. Here the CDR3 DNA reads TGTGCCAGCACAGGGGGGAACCTTAATGAAAAACTGTTTTTT. The encoded protein is CASTGGNLNEKLFF.

V gene TRBV5-4 combines with J gene TRBJ1-4; D perhaps matches TRBD1 (6 bases). The length of the CDR3 is 15 residues. From germline, CDR1 is SGHNT and CDR2 YYREEE (reference sequence). V was trimmed by 4 bases and J by 7 bases, leaving 17 bases between them. The CDR3 spells CASSLGGGGGEKLFF. CDR3 nucleotides: TGTGCCAGCAGCCTCGGAGGGGGGGGCGGTGAAAAACTGTTTTTT. The variable domain in full, with the rest retrieved from reference TRBV5-4 and TRBJ1-4, is ETGVTQSPTHLIKTRGQQVTLRCSSQSGHNTVSWYQQALGQGPQFIFQYYREEENGRGNFPPRFSGLQFPNYSSELNVNALELDDSALYLCASSLGGGGGEKLFFGSGTQLSVL.

This clone appeared a few times. The gene calls are TRBV18 and TRBJ2-5, with TRBD2 matching 11 bases. V gave up 4 bases and J gave up 1 base; unmatched junction bases: 8. The CDR3 length is 17 residues. Germline V gives CDR1 KGHSH, CDR2 LQKENI. CDR3 DNA sequence: TGTGCCAGCTCACGCCCGACTAGCGGGGTAGCCCAAGAGACCCAGTACTTC. Amino acid sequence: CASSRPTSGVAQETQYF.

The chain carries TRBV19 and TRBJ2-3, with 9 bases lining up with TRBD2. Germline CDR1 and CDR2: LNHDA and SQIVND (reference sequence). J lost 3 bases, V lost 5 bases, and 6 bases had no gene match. There are 15 residues in the CDR3. The CDR3 reads CASSLSGSKTDTQYF. CDR3 DNA sequence: TGTGCCAGTAGTCTTAGCGGGAGTAAGACAGATACGCAGTATTTT.

V usage is TRBV29-1 and J usage is TRBJ2-1; D not certain. V gave up 4 bases and J gave up 9 bases, with 13 bases separating them. There are 12 residues in the CDR3. Per the germline V gene, CDR1 is SQVTM and CDR2 is ANQGSEA. CDR3 sequence: CSVGGSLGEQFF. The CDR3 DNA sequence: TGCAGCGTTGGCGGTAGCCTAGGTGAGCAGTTCTTC.

The chain links TRBV5-4 to TRBJ1-2, with D possibly matching TRBD1 (5 bases). Trimming took 2 bases from V and 4 from J, leaving 18 bases between them. Germline CDR1 and CDR2: SGHNT and YYREEE (reference sequence). The CDR3 extends over 16 amino acids. The CDR3 protein is CASSLPSAGQGYGYTF. The CDR3 DNA is TGTGCCAGCAGCTTACCCTCGGCAGGGCAGGGCTATGGCTACACCTTC.

The J gene is TRBJ1-6, the V gene TRBV7-2; D gene unclear. Germline-derived CDR1 and CDR2 are SGHTA and FQGNSA. Between the trimmed V and J ends, which lost 6 bases and 4 bases, there was a span of 10 bases. The CDR3 sequence is 14 residues long. This chain's CDR3 is CASSLSGYNSPLHF. The DNA for the CDR3 is TGTGCCAGCAGTTTATCGGGTTATAATTCACCCCTCCACTTT.

V gene TRBV27 combines with J gene TRBJ2-6; 7 nucleotides align to TRBD1. J was trimmed by 0 bases and V by 6 bases; bases with no gene match: 8. The germline V gene encodes CDR1 MNHEY and CDR2 SMNVEV (reference sequence). The CDR3 has 17 amino acids. CDR3 sequence (DNA): TGTGCCAGCAGCAAAACAGGGGCCGACTCTGGGGCCAACGTCCTGACTTTC. Its translation is CASSKTGADSGANVLTF.

V is TRBV9 and J is TRBJ1-1; D gene uncertain. The CDR3 length is 14 residues. CDR1 and CDR2 from the germline V gene are SGDLS and YYNGEE. Trimming shortened V by 0 bases and J by 1 base, and 7 bases separated the two germline ends. In nucleotides, the CDR3 is TGTGCCAGCAGCGTAGGGTTAGAGAACACTGAAGCTTTCTTT. The encoded protein is CASSVGLENTEAFF. The variable domain in full, with the rest retrieved from reference TRBV9 and TRBJ1-1, is DSGVTQTPKHLITATGQRVTLRCSPRSGDLSVYWYQQSLDQGLQFLIQYYNGEERAKGNILERFSAQQFPDLHSELNLSSLELGDSALYFCASSVGLENTEAFFGQGTRLTVV.